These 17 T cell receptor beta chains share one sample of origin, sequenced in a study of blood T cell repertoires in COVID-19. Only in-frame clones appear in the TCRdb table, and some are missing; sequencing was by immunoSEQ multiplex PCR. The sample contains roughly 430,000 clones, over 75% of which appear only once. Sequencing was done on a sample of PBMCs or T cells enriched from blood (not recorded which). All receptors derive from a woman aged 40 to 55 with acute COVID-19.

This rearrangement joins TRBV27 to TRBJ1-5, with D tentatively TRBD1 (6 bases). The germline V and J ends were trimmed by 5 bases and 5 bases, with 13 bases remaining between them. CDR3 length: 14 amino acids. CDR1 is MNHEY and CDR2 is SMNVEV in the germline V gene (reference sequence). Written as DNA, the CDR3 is TGTGCCAGCAGTATTCTACAGGGCCATCAGCCCCAGCATTTT. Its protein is CASSILQGHQPQHF.

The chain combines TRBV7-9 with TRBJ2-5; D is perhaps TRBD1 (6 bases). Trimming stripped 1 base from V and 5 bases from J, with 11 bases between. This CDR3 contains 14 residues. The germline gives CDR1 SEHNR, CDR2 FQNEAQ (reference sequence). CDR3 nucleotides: TGTGCCAGCAGCTTAGACAGGGCGGTGGAGACCCAGTACTTC. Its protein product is CASSLDRAVETQYF.

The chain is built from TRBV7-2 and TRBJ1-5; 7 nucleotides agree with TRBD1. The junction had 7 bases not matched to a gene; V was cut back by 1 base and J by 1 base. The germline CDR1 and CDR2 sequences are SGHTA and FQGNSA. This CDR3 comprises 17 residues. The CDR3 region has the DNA TGTGCCAGCAGCTTAGTCGCCCGAGGGGGCAGCAATCAGCCCCAGCATTTT. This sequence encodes CASSLVARGGSNQPQHF.

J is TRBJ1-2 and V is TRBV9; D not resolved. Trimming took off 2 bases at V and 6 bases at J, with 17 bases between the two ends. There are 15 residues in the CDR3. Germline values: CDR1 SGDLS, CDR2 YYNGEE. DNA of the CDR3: TGTGCCAGCAGCGTCTGGGTGGAGGGAAATAATGGCTACACCTTC. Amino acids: CASSVWVEGNNGYTF.

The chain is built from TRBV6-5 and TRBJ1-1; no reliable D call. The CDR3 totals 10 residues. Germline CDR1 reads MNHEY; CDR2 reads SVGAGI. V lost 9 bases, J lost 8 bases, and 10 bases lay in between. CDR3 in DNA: TGTGCCAGTGCTGGGGAGGAAGCTTTCTTT. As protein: CASAGEEAFF.

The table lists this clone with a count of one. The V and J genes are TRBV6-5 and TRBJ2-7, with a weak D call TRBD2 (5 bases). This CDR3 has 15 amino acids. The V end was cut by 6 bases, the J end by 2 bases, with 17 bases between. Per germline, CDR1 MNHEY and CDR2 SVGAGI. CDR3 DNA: TGTGCCAGCAGCATCCCACTAGATGGGGCCTACGAGCAGTACTTC. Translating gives CASSIPLDGAYEQYF.

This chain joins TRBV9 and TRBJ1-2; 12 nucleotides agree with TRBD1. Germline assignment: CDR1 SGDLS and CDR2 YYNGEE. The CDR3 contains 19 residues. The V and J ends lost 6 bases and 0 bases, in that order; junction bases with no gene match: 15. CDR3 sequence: CASTLPGGDRGPSNYGYTF. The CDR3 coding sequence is TGTGCCAGCACCCTCCCGGGGGGGGACAGGGGGCCGTCTAACTATGGCTACACCTTC.

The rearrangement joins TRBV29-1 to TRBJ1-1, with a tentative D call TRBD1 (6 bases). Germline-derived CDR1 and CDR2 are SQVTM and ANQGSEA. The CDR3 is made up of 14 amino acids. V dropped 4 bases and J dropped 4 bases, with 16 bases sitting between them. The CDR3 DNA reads TGCAGCGTTGGGGGTACAGGGATAACCACTGAAGCTTTCTTT. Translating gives CSVGGTGITTEAFF.

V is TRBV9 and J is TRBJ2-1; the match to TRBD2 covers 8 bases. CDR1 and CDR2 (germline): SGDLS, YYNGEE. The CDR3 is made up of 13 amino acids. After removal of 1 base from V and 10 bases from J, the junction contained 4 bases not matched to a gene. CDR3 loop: CASSVPTSGEQFF. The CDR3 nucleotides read TGTGCCAGCAGCGTACCTACTAGCGGCGAGCAGTTCTTC.

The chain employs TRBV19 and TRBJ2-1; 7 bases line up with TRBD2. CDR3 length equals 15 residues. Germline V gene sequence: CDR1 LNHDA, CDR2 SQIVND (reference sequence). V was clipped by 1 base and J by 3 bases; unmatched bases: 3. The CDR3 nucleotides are TGTGCCAGTAGTATAGGGGGACTACTCTACAATGAGCAGTTCTTC. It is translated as CASSIGGLLYNEQFF.

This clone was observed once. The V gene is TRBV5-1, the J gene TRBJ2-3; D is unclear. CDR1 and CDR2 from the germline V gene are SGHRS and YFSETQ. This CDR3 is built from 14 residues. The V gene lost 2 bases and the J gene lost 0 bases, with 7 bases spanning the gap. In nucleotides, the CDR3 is TGCGCCAGCAGCTTTCTCGGGAGCACAGATACGCAGTATTTT. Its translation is CASSFLGSTDTQYF.

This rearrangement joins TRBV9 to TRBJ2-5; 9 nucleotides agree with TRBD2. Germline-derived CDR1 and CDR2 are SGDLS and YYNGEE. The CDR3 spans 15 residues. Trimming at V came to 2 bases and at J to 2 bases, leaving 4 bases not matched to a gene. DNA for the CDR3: TGTGCCAGCAGCGTTTTAGCGGGGGTGCAAGAGACCCAGTACTTC. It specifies CASSVLAGVQETQYF.

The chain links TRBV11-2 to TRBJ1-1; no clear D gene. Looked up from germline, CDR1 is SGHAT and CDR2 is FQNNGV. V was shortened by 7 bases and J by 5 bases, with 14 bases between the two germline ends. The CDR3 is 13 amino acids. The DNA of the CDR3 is TGTGCCAGCACCCGGACCCGGGGAACTGAAGCTTTCTTT. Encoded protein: CASTRTRGTEAFF.

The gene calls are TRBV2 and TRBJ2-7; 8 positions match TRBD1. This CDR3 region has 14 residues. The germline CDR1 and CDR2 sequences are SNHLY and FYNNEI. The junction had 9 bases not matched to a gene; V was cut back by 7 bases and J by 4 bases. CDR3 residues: CASTQGQGAYEQYF. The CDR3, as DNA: TGTGCCAGCACCCAAGGGCAGGGGGCTTACGAGCAGTACTTC.

The CDR3 spells CSVLGDSYNEQFF. The CDR3 DNA sequence: TGCAGCGTTCTCGGGGACTCCTACAATGAGCAGTTCTTC. V gene TRBV29-1 combines with J gene TRBJ2-1, with TRBD2 as a possible D gene (5 bases). CDR3 length: 13 amino acids. The germline V and J ends were trimmed by 5 bases and 0 bases, with 8 bases remaining between them. Germline V gene lookup returns CDR1 SQVTM and CDR2 ANQGSEA.

The CDR3 DNA is TGTGCCAGCAGCCCAGGGAATGAGCAGTTCTTC. It codes for CASSPGNEQFF. This chain joins TRBV12-3 or TRBV12-4 and TRBJ2-1, with D tentatively TRBD1 (5 bases). V lost 6 bases and J lost 7, with 7 bases in between. The CDR3 covers 11 residues.

The CDR3 loop reads CASSTLGTTNEKLFF. The CDR3 DNA reads TGTGCCAGCAGCACTCTTGGTACAACTAATGAAAAACTGTTTTTT. The chain couples TRBV11-2 to TRBJ1-4; D gene ambiguous. There are 15 residues in the CDR3. Germline V gene data show CDR1 as SGHAT and CDR2 as FQNNGV. V shed 5 bases and J shed 0 bases, with 10 bases lying between them.